This is a list of T cell receptor beta chains from one sample in a study of T cells in Graves' hyperthyroidism and ophthalmopathy. TCRdb analysed the multiplex PCR reads with MiXCR anew, one entry per CDR3 protein. The sample consists of around 700,000 distinct CDR3 sequences, approximately 18% of them appearing once. The specimen was blood. The source is a woman between 45 and 65 years old with Graves' hyperthyroidism that later progressed to Graves' ophthalmopathy. Each CDR3 is given with its conserved first and last residue. D genes are given only for firm matches. Expanded clones are given a class, and other clones once, few, many or no size at all.

>TRBJ1-5|NA|15|TRBV4-1|NA
CASSQEGQGYQPQHF
TGCGCCAGCAGCCAAGAAGGCCAGGGGTATCAGCCCCAGCATTTT
>TRBJ1-1|many|14|TRBV7-9|NA
CASSPMGGNTEAFF
TGTGCCAGCAGCCCGATGGGGGGGAACACTGAAGCTTTCTTT
>TRBJ2-1|NA|16|TRBV5-4|TRBD2
CASSFSSGASYNEQFF
TGTGCCAGCAGCTTTTCTAGCGGGGCCTCCTACAATGAGCAGTTCTTC
>TRBJ2-5|many|16|TRBV11-2|NA
CASSLDGTPWEETQYF
TGTGCCAGCAGCTTAGATGGGACGCCCTGGGAGGAGACCCAGTACTTC
>TRBJ2-3|many|19|TRBV12-3/TRBV12-4|NA
CASSLPRGGLRSSTDTQYF
TGTGCCAGCAGTCTCCCCCGTGGGGGGTTACGTTCTAGCACAGATACGCAGTATTTT
>TRBJ2-3|once|12|TRBV20-1|NA
CSAGGSTDTQYF
TGCAGTGCGGGGGGAAGCACAGATACGCAGTATTTT
>TRBJ2-7|NA|14|TRBV3-1|TRBD1
CASSPWTGSNEQYF
TGTGCCAGCAGCCCTTGGACAGGGTCTAACGAGCAGTACTTC
>TRBJ1-2|NA|14|TRBV7-9|TRBD1
CASSATGQGYSYTF
TGTGCCAGCAGCGCGACAGGACAGGGATATAGCTACACCTTC
>TRBJ2-2|few|15|TRBV6-1|TRBD2
CASSAQTSGAGELFF
TGTGCCAGCAGTGCACAGACTAGCGGTGCCGGGGAGCTGTTTTTT
>TRBJ2-2|many|10|TRBV11-2|NA
CASWGGELFF
TGTGCCAGCTGGGGCGGGGAGCTGTTTTTT
>TRBJ1-3|few|16|TRBV20-1|NA
CSARGPPRASGNTIYF
TGCAGTGCTAGAGGGCCCCCCAGGGCCTCTGGAAACACCATATATTTT
>TRBJ2-3|many|15|TRBV20-1|TRBD2
CSAGSGGGDTDTQYF
TGCAGTGCCGGTTCCGGCGGGGGGGACACAGATACGCAGTATTTT
>TRBJ2-7|NA|14|TRBV27|NA
CASRRTGEGDEQYF
TGTGCCAGCAGACGTACAGGGGAGGGGGACGAGCAGTACTTC
>TRBJ1-1|many|14|TRBV6-5|NA
CASSYSSGITEAFF
TGTGCCAGCAGTTACTCGTCAGGGATCACTGAAGCTTTCTTT
>TRBJ2-1|NA|15|TRBV9|TRBD2
CASSALLAGGHEQFF
TGTGCCAGCAGCGCATTACTAGCGGGGGGGCACGAGCAGTTCTTC
>TRBJ2-7|many|13|TRBV12-3/TRBV12-4|NA
CASSPGWSYEQYF
TGTGCCAGCAGCCCCGGGTGGAGCTACGAGCAGTACTTC
>TRBJ1-6|NA|13|TRBV24-1|NA
CATTDIPNSPLHF
TGTGCCACCACGGACATACCTAATTCACCCCTCCACTTT
>TRBJ2-5|NA|13|TRBV7-2|NA
CASSRGLIETQYF
TGTGCCAGCAGCCGCGGACTTATTGAGACCCAGTACTTC
>TRBJ1-2|few|16|TRBV14|NA
CASSQDSAGVGYGYTF
TGTGCCAGCAGCCAAGATTCGGCAGGGGTTGGGTATGGCTACACCTTC
>TRBJ2-2|NA|18|TRBV14|TRBD1
CASSQDTGGWLSTGELFF
TGTGCCAGCAGCCAAGACACAGGGGGCTGGCTGAGCACCGGGGAGCTGTTTTTT
>TRBJ2-6|NA|17|TRBV2|TRBD2
CASSEIAGEDGANVLTF
TGTGCCAGCAGTGAAATAGCGGGGGAGGATGGGGCCAACGTCCTGACTTTC
>TRBJ1-2|many|15|TRBV7-9|TRBD1
CASSLGQDTNYGYTF
TGTGCCAGCAGCCTAGGACAGGACACTAACTATGGCTACACCTTC
>TRBJ2-1|many|16|TRBV11-3|TRBD1
CASSLGGTGGRNEQFF
TGTGCCAGCAGCTTAGGTGGGACAGGGGGCCGTAATGAGCAGTTCTTC
>TRBJ1-5|many|13|TRBV12-3/TRBV12-4|NA
CASSFGGSQPQHF
TGTGCCAGCAGTTTCGGAGGAAGTCAGCCCCAGCATTTT
>TRBJ1-5|many|16|TRBV6-5|TRBD1
CASSYSRQGGNQPQHF
TGTGCCAGCAGTTACTCCCGACAGGGAGGCAATCAGCCCCAGCATTTT
>TRBJ1-2|NA|14|TRBV2|NA
CASPGLKANYGYTF
TGTGCCAGCCCTGGGTTGAAGGCTAATTATGGCTACACCTTC
>TRBJ1-5|many|15|TRBV12-3/TRBV12-4|NA
CASTTDRGNNQPQHF
TGTGCCAGCACCACCGACCGGGGGAACAATCAGCCCCAGCATTTT
>TRBJ1-1|few|13|TRBV7-6|NA
CASSSTSGAGAFF
TGTGCCAGCAGCTCGACCTCGGGGGCAGGAGCTTTCTTT
>TRBJ2-3|NA|17|TRBV18|TRBD2
CASPPSRGSGSTDTQYF
TGTGCCAGCCCCCCCTCGAGAGGTAGCGGGAGCACAGATACGCAGTATTTT
>TRBJ2-3|many|12|TRBV27|NA
CASSTPGDTQYF
TGTGCCAGCAGTACTCCAGGGGATACGCAGTATTTT
>TRBJ1-1|few|13|TRBV20-1|NA
CSARDRYLTEAFF
TGCAGTGCTAGAGACAGGTATCTCACCGAAGCTTTCTTT
>TRBJ1-5|NA|14|TRBV18|TRBD1
CASSDGQGDQPQHF
TGTGCCAGCTCAGACGGACAGGGTGATCAGCCCCAGCATTTT
>TRBJ1-1|many|14|TRBV5-1|TRBD1
CASSIGQGAGEAFF
TGCGCCAGCAGCATTGGACAGGGGGCTGGTGAAGCTTTCTTT
>TRBJ1-2|NA|15|TRBV9|NA
CASSVGVGVGYGYTF
TGTGCCAGCAGCGTGGGGGTCGGGGTCGGCTATGGCTACACCTTC
>TRBJ1-5|NA|15|TRBV10-2|NA
CASRGEGWGNQPQHF
TGCGCCAGCAGGGGGGAGGGTTGGGGCAATCAGCCCCAGCATTTT
>TRBJ1-6|few|14|TRBV19|NA
CASSWRQDNSPLHF
TGTGCCAGTAGTTGGAGGCAGGACAATTCACCCCTCCACTTT
>TRBJ1-2|few|16|TRBV9|TRBD1
CASSVVGVGQNYGYTF
TGTGCCAGCAGCGTAGTCGGGGTGGGACAGAACTATGGCTACACCTTC
>TRBJ2-2|NA|17|TRBV20-1|NA
CSARDWVKDRPTGELFF
TGCAGTGCTAGAGATTGGGTGAAGGACAGACCCACCGGGGAGCTGTTTTTT
>TRBJ2-3|many|14|TRBV20-1|TRBD2
CSLTRGGRTDTQYF
TGCAGCCTAACGCGGGGGGGCCGCACAGATACGCAGTATTTT
>TRBJ2-6|NA|13|TRBV10-3|NA
CAVQYSGANVLTF
TGTGCCGTCCAGTACTCTGGGGCCAACGTCCTGACTTTC
>TRBJ1-2|many|14|TRBV3-1|TRBD1
CASSPRTGSWGYTF
TGTGCCAGCAGCCCCCGGACAGGGTCATGGGGCTACACCTTC
>TRBJ2-2|NA|12|TRBV20-1|NA
CSASYGTGELFF
TGCAGTGCTAGTTATGGGACCGGGGAGCTGTTTTTT
>TRBJ1-1|many|13|TRBV20-1|NA
CSARDVANTEAFF
TGCAGTGCTAGAGATGTTGCCAACACTGAAGCTTTCTTT
>TRBJ2-7|NA|14|TRBV15|NA
CATSRGRGSYEQYF
TGTGCCACCAGCAGGGGCCGGGGCTCCTACGAGCAGTACTTC
>TRBJ1-4|many|16|TRBV13|NA
CASSLREEALNEKLFF
TGTGCCAGCAGCCTAAGGGAGGAGGCCCTTAATGAAAAACTGTTTTTT
>TRBJ1-1|NA|14|TRBV19|TRBD1
CASRRTGLNAEAFF
TGTGCCAGTAGAAGGACAGGGCTGAACGCTGAAGCTTTCTTT
>TRBJ1-5|many|16|TRBV2|NA
CASSVAEPYSNQPQHF
TGTGCCAGCAGTGTTGCAGAACCATATAGCAATCAGCCCCAGCATTTT
>TRBJ2-3|many|15|TRBV5-1|TRBD1
CASSRDSLRTDTQYF
TGCGCCAGCAGCCGGGACAGTCTAAGAACAGATACGCAGTATTTT
>TRBJ1-1|many|17|TRBV6-6|NA
CASSYPYRESANTEAFF
TGTGCCAGCAGTTACCCGTACAGGGAGTCGGCGAACACTGAAGCTTTCTTT
>TRBJ1-3|many|16|TRBV7-8|NA
CASSLGVQMAGNTIYF
TGTGCCAGCAGCTTAGGTGTACAGATGGCTGGAAACACCATATATTTT
>TRBJ2-1|few|16|TRBV6-1|TRBD1
CASSPLWDRGNNEQFF
TGTGCCAGCAGTCCCCTATGGGACAGGGGAAACAATGAGCAGTTCTTC
>TRBJ1-5|few|18|TRBV24-1|NA
CATSDSGYGPGESQPQHF
TGTGCCACCAGTGACAGCGGTTATGGGCCCGGGGAAAGCCAGCCCCAGCATTTT